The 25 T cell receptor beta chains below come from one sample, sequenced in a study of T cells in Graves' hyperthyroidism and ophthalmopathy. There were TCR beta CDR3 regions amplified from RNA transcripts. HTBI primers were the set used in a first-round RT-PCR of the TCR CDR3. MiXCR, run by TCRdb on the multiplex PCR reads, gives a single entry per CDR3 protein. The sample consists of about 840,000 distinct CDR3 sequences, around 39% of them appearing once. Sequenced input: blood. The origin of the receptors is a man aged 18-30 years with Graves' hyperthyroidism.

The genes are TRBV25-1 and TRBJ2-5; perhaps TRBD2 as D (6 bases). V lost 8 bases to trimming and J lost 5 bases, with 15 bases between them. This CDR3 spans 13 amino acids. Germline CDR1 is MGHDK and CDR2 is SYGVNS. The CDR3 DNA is TGTGCCAGCCAAGATGGAGGGGACGAGACCCAGTACTTC. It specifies CASQDGGDETQYF. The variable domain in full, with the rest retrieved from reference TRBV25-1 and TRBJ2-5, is EADIYQTPRYLVIGTGKKITLECSQTMGHDKMYWYQQDPGMELHLIHYSYGVNSTEKGDLSSESTVSRIRTEHFPLTLESARPSHTSQYLCASQDGGDETQYFGPGTRLLVL.

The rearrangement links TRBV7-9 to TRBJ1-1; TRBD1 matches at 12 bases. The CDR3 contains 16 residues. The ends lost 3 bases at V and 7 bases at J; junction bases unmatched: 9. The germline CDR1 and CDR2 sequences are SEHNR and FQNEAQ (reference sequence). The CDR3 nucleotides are TGTGCCAGCAGCTTGGGTGGGACAGGGGGCGCAGGTGAAGCTTTCTTT. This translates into CASSLGGTGGAGEAFF.

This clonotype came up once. Here the CDR3 reads CASSQDHRPQLGETQYF. The CDR3 region has the DNA TGTGCCAGCAGCCAAGATCACCGACCCCAACTCGGGGAGACCCAGTACTTC. The chain carries TRBV4-2 and TRBJ2-5; D is uncertain. Germline V gene sequence: CDR1 LGHNA, CDR2 YNFKEQ. The CDR3 is 17 residues long. The V gene lost 0 bases and the J gene lost 5 bases, with 19 bases spanning the gap.

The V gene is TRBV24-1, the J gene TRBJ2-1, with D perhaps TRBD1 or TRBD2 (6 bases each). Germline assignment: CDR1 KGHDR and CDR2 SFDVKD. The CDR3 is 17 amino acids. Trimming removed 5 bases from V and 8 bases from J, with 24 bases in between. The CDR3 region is CATSGISGGTGIDEQFF. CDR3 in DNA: TGTGCCACCAGTGGAATCTCCGGGGGCACCGGGATCGATGAGCAGTTCTTC.

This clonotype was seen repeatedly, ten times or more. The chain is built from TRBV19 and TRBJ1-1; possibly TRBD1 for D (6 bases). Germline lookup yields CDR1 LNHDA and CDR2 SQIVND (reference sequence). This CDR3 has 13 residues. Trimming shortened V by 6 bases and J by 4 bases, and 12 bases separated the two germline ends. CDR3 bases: TGTGCCAGTAGCGCGACAGGCAGCACTGAAGCTTTCTTT. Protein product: CASSATGSTEAFF. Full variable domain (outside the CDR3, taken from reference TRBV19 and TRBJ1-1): DGGITQSPKYLFRKEGQNVTLSCEQNLNHDAMYWYRQDPGQGLRLIYYSQIVNDFQKGDIAEGYSVSREKKESFPLTVTSAQKNPTAFYLCASSATGSTEAFFGQGTRLTVV.

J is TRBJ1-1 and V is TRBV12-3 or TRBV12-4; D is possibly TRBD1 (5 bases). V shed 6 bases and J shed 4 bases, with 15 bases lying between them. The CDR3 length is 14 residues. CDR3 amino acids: CASSSLQDGTEAFF. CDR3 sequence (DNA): TGTGCCAGCAGCAGTTTACAGGACGGCACTGAAGCTTTCTTT.

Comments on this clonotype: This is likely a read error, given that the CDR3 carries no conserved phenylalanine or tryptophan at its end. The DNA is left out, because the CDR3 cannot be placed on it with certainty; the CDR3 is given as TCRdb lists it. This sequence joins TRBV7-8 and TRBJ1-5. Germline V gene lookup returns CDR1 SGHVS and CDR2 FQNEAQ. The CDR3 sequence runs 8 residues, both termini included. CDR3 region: CASSLALA.

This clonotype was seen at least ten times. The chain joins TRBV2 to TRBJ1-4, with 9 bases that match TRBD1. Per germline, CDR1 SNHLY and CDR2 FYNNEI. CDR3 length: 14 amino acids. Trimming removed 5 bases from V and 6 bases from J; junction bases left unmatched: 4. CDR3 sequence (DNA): TGTGCCAGCAGTTTCCGGGACAGGGATGAAAAACTGTTTTTT. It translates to CASSFRDRDEKLFF. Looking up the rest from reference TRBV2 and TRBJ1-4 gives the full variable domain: EPEVTQTPSHQVTQMGQEVILRCVPISNHLYFYWYRQILGQKVEFLVSFYNNEISEKSEIFDDQFSVERPDGSNFTLKIRSTKLEDSAMYFCASSFRDRDEKLFFGSGTQLSVL.

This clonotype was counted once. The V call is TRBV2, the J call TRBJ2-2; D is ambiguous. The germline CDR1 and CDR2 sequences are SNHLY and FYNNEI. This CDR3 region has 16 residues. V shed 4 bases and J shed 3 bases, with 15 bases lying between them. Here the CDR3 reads CASSATRGADTGELFF. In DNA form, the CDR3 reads TGTGCCAGCAGTGCTACCCGTGGTGCGGACACCGGGGAGCTGTTTTTT.

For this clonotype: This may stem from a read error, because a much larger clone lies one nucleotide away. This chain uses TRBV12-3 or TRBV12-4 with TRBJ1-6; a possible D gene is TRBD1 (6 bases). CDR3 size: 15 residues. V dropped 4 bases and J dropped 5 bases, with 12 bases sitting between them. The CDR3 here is CASSYQDSHNSPLHF. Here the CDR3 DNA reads TGTGCCAGCAGTTACCAGGACAGTCATAATTCACCCCTCCACTTT.

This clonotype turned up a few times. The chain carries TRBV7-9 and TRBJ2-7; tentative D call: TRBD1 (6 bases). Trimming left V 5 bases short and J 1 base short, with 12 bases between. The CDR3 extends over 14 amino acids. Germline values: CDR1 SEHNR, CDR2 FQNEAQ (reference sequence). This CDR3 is CASSPTGISYEQYF. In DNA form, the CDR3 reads TGTGCCAGCAGCCCAACAGGGATTTCCTACGAGCAGTACTTC.

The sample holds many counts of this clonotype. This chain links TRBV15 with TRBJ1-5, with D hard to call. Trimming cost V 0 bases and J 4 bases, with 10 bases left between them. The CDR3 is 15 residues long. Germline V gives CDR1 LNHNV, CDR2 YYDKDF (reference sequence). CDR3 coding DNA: TGTGCCACCAGCAGAGATATCGGTCTAAATCAGCCCCAGCATTTT. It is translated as CATSRDIGLNQPQHF. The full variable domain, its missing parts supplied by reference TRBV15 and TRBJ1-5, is DAMVIQNPRYQVTQFGKPVTLSCSQTLNHNVMYWYQQKSSQAPKLLFHYYDKDFNNEADTPDNFQSRRPNTSFCFLDIRSPGLGDTAMYLCATSRDIGLNQPQHFGDGTRLSIL.

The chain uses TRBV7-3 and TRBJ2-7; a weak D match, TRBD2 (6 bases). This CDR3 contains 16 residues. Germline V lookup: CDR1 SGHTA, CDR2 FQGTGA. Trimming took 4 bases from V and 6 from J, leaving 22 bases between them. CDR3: CASSSSGGQGGSEQYF. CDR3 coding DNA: TGTGCCAGCAGCTCTTCGGGCGGGCAGGGAGGTTCCGAGCAGTACTTC.

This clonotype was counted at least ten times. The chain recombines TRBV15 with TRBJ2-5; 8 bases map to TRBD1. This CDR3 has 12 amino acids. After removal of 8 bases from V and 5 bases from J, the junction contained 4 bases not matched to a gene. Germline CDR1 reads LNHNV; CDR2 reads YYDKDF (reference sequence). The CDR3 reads CATQDRVETQYF. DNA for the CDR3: TGTGCCACCCAGGACAGGGTTGAGACCCAGTACTTC. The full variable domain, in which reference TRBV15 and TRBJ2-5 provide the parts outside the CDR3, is DAMVIQNPRYQVTQFGKPVTLSCSQTLNHNVMYWYQQKSSQAPKLLFHYYDKDFNNEADTPDNFQSRRPNTSFCFLDIRSPGLGDTAMYLCATQDRVETQYFGPGTRLLVL.

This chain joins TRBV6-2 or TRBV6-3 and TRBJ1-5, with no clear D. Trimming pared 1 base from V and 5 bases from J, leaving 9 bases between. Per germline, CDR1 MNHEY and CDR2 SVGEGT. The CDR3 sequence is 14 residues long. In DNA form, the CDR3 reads TGTGCCAGCAGTTACTTGGCCCGAGATCAGCCCCAGCATTTT. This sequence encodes CASSYLARDQPQHF.

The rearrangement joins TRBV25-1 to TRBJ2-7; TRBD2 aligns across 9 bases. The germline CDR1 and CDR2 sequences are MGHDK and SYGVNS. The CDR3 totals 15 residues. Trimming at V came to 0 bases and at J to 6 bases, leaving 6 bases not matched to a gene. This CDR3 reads CASSEYGTSSLEQYF. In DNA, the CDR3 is TGTGCCAGCAGTGAATACGGGACTAGCTCCCTCGAGCAGTACTTC.

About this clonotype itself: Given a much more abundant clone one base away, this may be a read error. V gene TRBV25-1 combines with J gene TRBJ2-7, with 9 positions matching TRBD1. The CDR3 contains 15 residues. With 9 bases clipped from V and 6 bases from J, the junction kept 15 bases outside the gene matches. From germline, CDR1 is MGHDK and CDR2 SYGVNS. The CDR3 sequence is CASYAPEQGAFEQYF. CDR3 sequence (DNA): TGTGCCAGTTACGCGCCGGAACAGGGGGCGTTCGAGCAGTACTTC.

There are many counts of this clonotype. The CDR3, as DNA: TGTGCCATCAGTGACGAGGGTATCGTCACTGAAGCTTTCTTT. Protein sequence: CAISDEGIVTEAFF. The chain is built from TRBV10-3 and TRBJ1-1, with D hard to call. Germline V CDR1 and CDR2: ENHRY, SYGVKD. V lost 3 bases and J lost 4, with 12 bases in between. The CDR3 consists of 14 residues.

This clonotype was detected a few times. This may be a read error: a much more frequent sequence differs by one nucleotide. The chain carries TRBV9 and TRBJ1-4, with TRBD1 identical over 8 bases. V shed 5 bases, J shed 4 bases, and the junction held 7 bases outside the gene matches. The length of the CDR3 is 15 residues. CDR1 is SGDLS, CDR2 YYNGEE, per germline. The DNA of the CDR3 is TGTGCCAGCAGTGAGACAGGGGCCTATAATGAAAAACTGTTTTTT. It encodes CASSETGAYNEKLFF.

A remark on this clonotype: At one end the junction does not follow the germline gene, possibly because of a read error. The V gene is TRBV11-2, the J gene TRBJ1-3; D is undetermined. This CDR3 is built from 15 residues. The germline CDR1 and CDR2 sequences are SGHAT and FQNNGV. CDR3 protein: CASSFGSSSGNTMYF. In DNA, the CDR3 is TGTGCCAGCAGCTTTGGCAGCTCCTCTGGAAACACCATGTATTTT. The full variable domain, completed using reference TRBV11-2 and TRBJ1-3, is EAGVAQSPRYKIIEKRQSVAFWCNPISGHATLYWYQQILGQGPKLLIQFQNNGVVDDSQLPKDRFSAERLKGVDSTLKIQPAKLEDSAVYLCASSFGSSSGNTMYFGEGSWLTVV.

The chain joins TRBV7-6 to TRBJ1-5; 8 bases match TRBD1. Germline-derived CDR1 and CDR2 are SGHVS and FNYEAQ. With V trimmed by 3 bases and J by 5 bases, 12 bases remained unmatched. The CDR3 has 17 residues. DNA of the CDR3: TGTGCCAGCAGCTTGTGGGACGGGACAGGAGGGGATCAGCCCCAGCATTTT. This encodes CASSLWDGTGGDQPQHF.

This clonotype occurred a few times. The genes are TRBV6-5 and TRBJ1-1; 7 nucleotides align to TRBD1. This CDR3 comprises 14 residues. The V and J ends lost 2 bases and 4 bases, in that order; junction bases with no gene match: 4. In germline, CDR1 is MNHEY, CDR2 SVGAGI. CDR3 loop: CASSYRGLGTEAFF. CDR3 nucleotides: TGTGCCAGCAGTTACAGGGGGCTGGGCACTGAAGCTTTCTTT.

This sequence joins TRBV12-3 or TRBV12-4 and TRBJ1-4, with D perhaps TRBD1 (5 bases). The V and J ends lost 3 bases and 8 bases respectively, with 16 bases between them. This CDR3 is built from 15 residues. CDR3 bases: TGTGCCAGCAGTTTTAACGCGCAGGGACGGGAAAAACTGTTTTTT. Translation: CASSFNAQGREKLFF.

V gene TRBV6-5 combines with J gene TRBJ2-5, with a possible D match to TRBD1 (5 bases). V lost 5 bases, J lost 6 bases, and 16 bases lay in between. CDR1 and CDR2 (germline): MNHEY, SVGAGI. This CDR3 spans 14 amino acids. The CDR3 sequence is CASSRYRTSKTQYF. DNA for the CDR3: TGTGCCAGCAGTCGTTACAGGACCTCTAAGACCCAGTACTTC.

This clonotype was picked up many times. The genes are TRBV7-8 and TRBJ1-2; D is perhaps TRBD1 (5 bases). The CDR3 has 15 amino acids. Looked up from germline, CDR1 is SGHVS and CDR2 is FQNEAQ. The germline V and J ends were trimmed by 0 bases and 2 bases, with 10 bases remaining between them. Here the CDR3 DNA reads TGTGCCAGCAGCTTAGCGCTCGGGGGGAACTATGGCTACACCTTC. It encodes CASSLALGGNYGYTF.